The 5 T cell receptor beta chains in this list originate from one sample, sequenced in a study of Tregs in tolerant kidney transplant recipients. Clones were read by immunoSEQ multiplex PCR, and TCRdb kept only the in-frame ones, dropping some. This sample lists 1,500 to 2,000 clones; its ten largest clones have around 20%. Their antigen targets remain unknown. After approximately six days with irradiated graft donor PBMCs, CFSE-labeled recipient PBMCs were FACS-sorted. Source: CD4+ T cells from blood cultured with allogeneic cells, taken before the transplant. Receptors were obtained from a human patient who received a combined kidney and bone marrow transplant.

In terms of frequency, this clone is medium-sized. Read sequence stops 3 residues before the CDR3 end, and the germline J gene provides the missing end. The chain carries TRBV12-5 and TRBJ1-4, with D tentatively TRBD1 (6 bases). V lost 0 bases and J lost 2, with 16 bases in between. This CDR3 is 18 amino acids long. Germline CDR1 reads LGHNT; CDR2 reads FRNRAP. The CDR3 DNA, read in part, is TGTGCTAGTGGTTTGGTACACAAGGCAGGGGCCACTAATGAAAAA. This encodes CASGLVHKAGATNEK. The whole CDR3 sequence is CASGLVHKAGATNEKLFF.

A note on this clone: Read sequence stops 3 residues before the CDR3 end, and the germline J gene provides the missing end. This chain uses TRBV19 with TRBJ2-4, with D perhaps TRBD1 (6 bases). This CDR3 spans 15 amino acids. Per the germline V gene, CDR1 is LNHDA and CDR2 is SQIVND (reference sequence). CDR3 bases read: TGTGCCAGTAGTGCACAGGGAACCCCTAACTATGGT. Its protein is CASSAQGTPNYG. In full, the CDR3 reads CASSAQGTPNYGQYF.

The sequenced part of the CDR3 DNA is TGTGCCAGTAGTTACAAAGGGACAGGGGGCGGCACAGATACC. This codes for CASSYKGTGGGTDT. The complete CDR3 sequence is CASSYKGTGGGTDTYTF. The genes are TRBV19 and TRBJ1-2; 12 bases match TRBD1. The CDR3 extends 3 residues past the end of the read, so its final part is completed from the germline J gene. From germline, CDR1 is LNHDA and CDR2 SQIVND (reference sequence). The CDR3 loop spans 17 amino acids. The full variable domain, with the rest looked up from reference TRBV19 and TRBJ1-2, is DGGITQSPKYLFRKEGQNVTLSCEQNLNHDAMYWYRQDPGQGLRLIYYSQIVNDFQKGDIAEGYSVSREKKESFPLTVTSAQKNPTAFYLCASSYKGTGGGTDTYTFGSGTRLTVV.

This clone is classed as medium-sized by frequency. The chain's CDR3 is CASGPDINSPLHF. The covered CDR3 bases are TGCGCCAGCGGCCCGGACATTAATTCACCC. The chain is built from TRBV5-1 and TRBJ1-6, with D maybe TRBD1 (5 bases). The observed sequence ends 3 residues before the CDR3 terminus, with the missing tail filled in from the germline J gene. V gave up 7 bases and J gave up 6 bases, with 11 bases separating them. This CDR3 region has 13 residues. Germline V gene sequence: CDR1 SGHRS, CDR2 YFSETQ.

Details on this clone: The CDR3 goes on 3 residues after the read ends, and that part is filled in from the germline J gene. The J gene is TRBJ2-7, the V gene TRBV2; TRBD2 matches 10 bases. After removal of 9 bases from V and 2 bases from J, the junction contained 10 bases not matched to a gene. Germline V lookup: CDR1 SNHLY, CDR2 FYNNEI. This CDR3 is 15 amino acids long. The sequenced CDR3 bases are TGTGCCAGTGCCGCTAGCGGGGGCCCTCCCTACGAG. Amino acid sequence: CASAASGGPPYE. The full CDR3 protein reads CASAASGGPPYEQYF.